One and the same sample provided the 28 T cell receptor beta chains below, sequenced in a study of spatial heterogeneity in lung cancer. In TCRdb, the 5' RACE reads were re-called with MiXCR into one record per CDR3 protein. The sample shows around 25,000 distinct CDR3 sequences, about 13% of them seen only once. Time point of the sample: sample taken at primary tumor resection. Whole RNA from tumor, nontumor lung or frozen PBMC was sequenced unsorted. Sequencing was performed on PBMCs, taken at surgery. These receptor sequences come from a female donor with early-stage non-small cell lung cancer.

This clonotype was picked up many times. The chain has TRBV6-1 and TRBJ1-5, with D hard to call. Trimming left V 7 bases short and J 1 base short, with 14 bases between. Germline values: CDR1 MNHNS, CDR2 SASEGT. This CDR3 spans 15 amino acids. The CDR3 reads CASKVVQTSNQPQHF. CDR3 bases: TGTGCCAGCAAGGTGGTACAGACGAGCAATCAGCCCCAGCATTTT.

Ten or more counts support this clonotype. The J gene is TRBJ2-4, the V gene TRBV3-1, with D perhaps TRBD2 (5 bases). Trimming shortened V by 2 bases and J by 6 bases, and 8 bases separated the two germline ends. The CDR3 is made up of 13 amino acids. CDR1 and CDR2 (germline): LGHDT, YNNKEL (reference sequence). CDR3: CASSQRRGNIQYF. The DNA for the CDR3 is TGTGCCAGCAGCCAACGCCGGGGAAACATTCAGTACTTC.

This clonotype occurred many times. The CDR3 DNA follows: TGTGCCAGCAGCTTAGTGGGGGGAGCGGTCTACAATGAGCAGTTCTTC. Protein product: CASSLVGGAVYNEQFF. This chain joins TRBV7-2 and TRBJ2-1, with D maybe TRBD2 (6 bases). Trimming took 1 base from V and 3 from J, leaving 13 bases between them. This CDR3 has 16 residues. Germline values: CDR1 SGHTA, CDR2 FQGNSA.

This clonotype was recorded a few times. J is TRBJ1-1 and V is TRBV9; D is ambiguous. V lost 0 bases to trimming and J lost 1 base, with 7 bases between them. From germline, CDR1 is SGDLS and CDR2 YYNGEE. The length of the CDR3 is 14 residues. DNA for the CDR3: TGTGCCAGCAGCGTAGGTACAGCGAACACTGAAGCTTTCTTT. It translates to CASSVGTANTEAFF.

V and J are TRBV3-1 and TRBJ2-2, with D possibly matching TRBD1 (6 bases). The length of the CDR3 is 14 residues. Germline CDR1 reads LGHDT; CDR2 reads YNNKEL (reference sequence). V gave up 1 base and J gave up 11 bases, with 14 bases separating them. CDR3 sequence reads: CASSQGPGTRELFF. The CDR3, as DNA: TGTGCCAGCAGCCAAGGACCCGGGACAAGAGAGCTGTTTTTT.

This clonotype was counted at least ten times. The chain combines TRBV7-9 with TRBJ2-5; 10 nucleotides match TRBD2. Germline V lookup: CDR1 SEHNR, CDR2 FQNEAQ (reference sequence). J was trimmed by 2 bases and V by 3 bases; bases with no gene match: 6. The CDR3 is made up of 16 amino acids. CDR3 sequence (DNA): TGTGCCAGCAGCTTCTCTAGCGGGAGTCCTCAAGAGACCCAGTACTTC. It is translated as CASSFSSGSPQETQYF.

This clonotype came up many times. The chain combines TRBV21-1 with TRBJ2-3. TRBV21-1 is labeled a pseudogene. The CDR3 is 14 residues long. As DNA, the CDR3 is TGTGCCAAATCGAAACGATACGGGGCAGATACGCAGTATTTT. This translates into CAKSKRYGADTQYF.

This clonotype was seen repeatedly, ten times or more. This chain joins TRBV7-9 and TRBJ2-3; a possible D gene is TRBD1 (6 bases). The germline V gene has CDR1 SEHNR and CDR2 FQNEAQ (reference sequence). Trimming left V 3 bases short and J 1 base short, with 11 bases between. The CDR3 runs to 15 residues. The CDR3 region is CASSFPGQGTDTQYF. CDR3 DNA: TGTGCCAGCAGCTTCCCGGGACAAGGCACAGATACGCAGTATTTT.

This clonotype occurred many times. V is TRBV7-2 and J is TRBJ1-1; D might be TRBD1 (6 bases). The CDR3 contains 13 residues. CDR1 is SGHTA and CDR2 is FQGNSA in the germline V gene. Trimming removed 5 bases at V and 10 bases at J, with 17 bases between. In nucleotides, the CDR3 is TGTGCCAGCAGCAAATCACAGGGTTCCGGAGCTTTCTTT. It is translated as CASSKSQGSGAFF.

This clonotype was observed at least ten times. The V call is TRBV6-2 or TRBV6-3, the J call TRBJ2-3; D unresolved. The CDR3 runs 13 residues. CDR1 MNHEY and CDR2 SVGEGT come from the germline V gene. V dropped 10 bases and J dropped 0 bases, with 11 bases sitting between them. The CDR3 is CATEHRSTDTQYF. CDR3 DNA: TGTGCCACTGAACACCGAAGCACAGATACGCAGTATTTT.

Points on this clonotype: A much larger clone differs by one base, so this may be a read error. Given the absence of the conserved phenylalanine or tryptophan at the CDR3 end, a read error is likely. The chain couples TRBV29-1 to TRBJ2-7; a weak D match, TRBD1 (5 bases). The CDR3 totals 13 residues. Germline CDR1 reads SQVTM; CDR2 reads ANQGSEA. Trimming took 3 bases from V and 2 from J, leaving 11 bases between them. The chain's CDR3 is CSVESTETYEQYL. The CDR3 nucleotides read TGCAGCGTTGAGTCGACAGAGACCTACGAGCAGTACCTC.

CDR3 loop: CASTFLRDRDTDTQYF. The CDR3 bases are TGTGCCAGCACCTTTCTCCGGGACAGAGACACAGATACGCAGTATTTT. V is TRBV6-2 or TRBV6-3 and J is TRBJ2-3; 7 bases match TRBD1. The CDR3 consists of 16 residues. Per germline, CDR1 MNHEY and CDR2 SVGEGT. V dropped 7 bases and J dropped 2; count of bases not matched to a gene: 12.

This clonotype occurred many times. The CDR3 protein is CAITAGDGQPQHF. The CDR3, as DNA: TGTGCCATCACTGCAGGGGACGGTCAGCCCCAGCATTTT. The rearrangement uses TRBV10-3 and TRBJ1-5; D is possibly TRBD1 (6 bases). Germline lookup yields CDR1 ENHRY and CDR2 SYGVKD. Deletions cut 7 bases from V and 6 bases from J, with 13 bases between. The CDR3 has 13 amino acids.

V gene TRBV27 combines with J gene TRBJ1-2, with D uncertain. The germline CDR1 and CDR2 sequences are MNHEY and SMNVEV (reference sequence). CDR3 length: 18 amino acids. V lost 2 bases, J lost 3 bases, and 22 bases lay in between. The CDR3, as DNA: TGTGCCAGCAGTTTAAACTCAAGGATTCAAAACCGACACTATGGCTACACCTTC. This translates into CASSLNSRIQNRHYGYTF.

In its sample, this clonotype was seen a few times. The rearrangement joins TRBV14 to TRBJ2-1; 11 nucleotides line up with TRBD1. The CDR3 spans 13 residues. Germline loops: CDR1 SGHDN, CDR2 FVKESK. V shed 8 bases and J 9 bases; nucleotides not matched to a gene: 6. CDR3 bases: TGTGCCAGCGGACAGGGGGCGCGAAGTGAGCAGTTCTTC. It encodes CASGQGARSEQFF.

This clonotype came up many times. The V gene is TRBV27, the J gene TRBJ2-5; TRBD2 aligns across 7 bases. Trimming took 1 base from V and 6 from J; bases not matched to a gene: 11. Germline CDR1 reads MNHEY; CDR2 reads SMNVEV (reference sequence). CDR3 length equals 16 residues. The CDR3 loop is CASSLYLGGVDQTQYF. The CDR3 bases are TGTGCCAGCAGTTTATATTTGGGAGGGGTAGATCAGACCCAGTACTTC.

This clonotype was seen repeatedly, ten times or more. V and J are TRBV7-2 and TRBJ2-5, with D unresolved. V gave up 3 bases and J gave up 5 bases, with 16 bases separating them. This CDR3 has 15 residues. Germline lookup yields CDR1 SGHTA and CDR2 FQGNSA. The CDR3 loop reads CASSFNGGSAETQYF. CDR3 nucleotides: TGTGCCAGCAGCTTTAATGGTGGAAGCGCGGAGACCCAGTACTTC. Complete variable domain (other parts from reference TRBV7-2 and TRBJ2-5): GAGVSQSPSNKVTEKGKDVELRCDPISGHTALYWYRQSLGQGLEFLIYFQGNSAPDKSGLPSDRFSAERTGGSVSTLTIQRTQQEDSAVYLCASSFNGGSAETQYFGPGTRLLVL.

This clonotype came up many times. The chain carries TRBV7-9 and TRBJ2-7, with D perhaps matching TRBD2 (6 bases). Germline V gene lookup returns CDR1 SEHNR and CDR2 FQNEAQ (reference sequence). Trimming cost V 3 bases and J 7 bases, with 13 bases left between them. The CDR3 runs to 13 residues. CDR3 nucleotides: TGTGCCAGCAGCTTTCCAGGTGGAGGGGAGCAGTACGTC. It specifies CASSFPGGGEQYV.

This clonotype was counted at least ten times. V usage is TRBV18 and J usage is TRBJ1-2, with 9 positions matching TRBD1. This CDR3 region has 19 residues. Germline-derived CDR1 and CDR2 are KGHSH and LQKENI. The V gene end was trimmed by 0 bases and the J gene end by 4 bases; junction bases not matched to a gene: 15. DNA for the CDR3: TGTGCCAGCTCACCACCACGGGGCCAGGACAGGGGCAGCGGCTATGGCTACACCTTC. This codes for CASSPPRGQDRGSGYGYTF.

This clonotype was seen ten or more times. In DNA form, the CDR3 reads TGTGCCAGCAGCTTGACCTCCTACGAGCAGTACGTC. Translation gives CASSLTSYEQYV. The V call is TRBV5-6, the J call TRBJ2-7; D not certain. CDR3 length: 12 amino acids. The V gene's germline CDR1 is SGHDT and CDR2 YYEEEE. Trimming shortened V by 1 base and J by 0 bases, and 2 bases separated the two germline ends.

V usage is TRBV19 and J usage is TRBJ2-1; D gene ambiguous. The CDR3 totals 11 residues. The V end was cut by 5 bases, the J end by 4 bases, with 3 bases between. Germline CDR1 reads LNHDA; CDR2 reads SQIVND (reference sequence). The CDR3 is CASSWYNEQFF. The DNA of the CDR3 is TGTGCCAGTAGTTGGTACAATGAGCAGTTCTTC.

This clonotype was counted at least ten times. The genes are TRBV15 and TRBJ2-3, with D hard to call. CDR1 LNHNV and CDR2 YYDKDF come from the germline V gene (reference sequence). V gave up 6 bases and J gave up 2 bases, with 12 bases separating them. The CDR3 runs 14 residues. Written as DNA, the CDR3 is TGTGCCACCAGTAGGGCTGGATCCACAGATACGCAGTATTTT. Protein sequence: CATSRAGSTDTQYF. Variable domain in full (rest from reference TRBV15 and TRBJ2-3): DAMVIQNPRYQVTQFGKPVTLSCSQTLNHNVMYWYQQKSSQAPKLLFHYYDKDFNNEADTPDNFQSRRPNTSFCFLDIRSPGLGDTAMYLCATSRAGSTDTQYFGPGTRLTVL.

The V gene is TRBV4-3, the J gene TRBJ1-3; D uncertain. V lost 0 bases, J lost 0 bases, and 9 bases lay in between. This CDR3 comprises 16 residues. CDR1 and CDR2 (germline): LGHNA, YSLEER. CDR3 protein: CASSQDSGSSGNTIYF. Here the CDR3 DNA reads TGCGCCAGCAGCCAAGATAGCGGCTCCTCTGGAAACACCATATATTTT.

CDR3 DNA sequence: TGCAGTGCTAGCGTGACTGGGGGGACGCCATTGCAGCCCCAGCATTTT. This sequence encodes CSASVTGGTPLQPQHF. The J gene is TRBJ1-5, the V gene TRBV20-1; a weak D match, TRBD1 (5 bases). Germline CDR1 DFQATT, CDR2 SNEGSKA (reference sequence). The V gene lost 3 bases and the J gene lost 7 bases, with 22 bases spanning the gap. This CDR3 has 16 residues.

This clonotype rates as medium-sized. V usage is TRBV7-2 and J usage is TRBJ2-5; 10 bases agree with TRBD1. Germline V gene lookup returns CDR1 SGHTA and CDR2 FQGNSA. The trim removed 3 bases at V and 5 bases at J, leaving 9 bases unmatched. The length of the CDR3 is 16 residues. CDR3 nucleotides: TGTGCCAGCAGCTTTCTCGGGACAGGGGTCGGGGAGACCCAGTACTTC. This gives the protein CASSFLGTGVGETQYF.

Ten or more counts support this clonotype. The rearrangement links TRBV7-9 to TRBJ2-3; tentative D call: TRBD2 (5 bases). Germline CDR1 is SEHNR and CDR2 is FQNEAQ (reference sequence). V was clipped by 1 base and J by 3 bases, with 11 bases between them. The CDR3 runs 15 residues. CDR3 residues: CASSLEGLRTDTQYF. CDR3 nucleotide sequence: TGTGCCAGCAGCTTAGAAGGACTCAGAACAGATACGCAGTATTTT.

This clonotype occurred many times. The chain combines TRBV12-2 with TRBJ2-7; the listed D gene, TRBD2, was not tested against the DNA. TRBV12-2 is shown as a pseudogene. The CDR3 spans 15 residues. CDR3 sequence (DNA): TGTGCAAGTCGCCTTAGCACTGGGGAGGGTTACGAGCAGTACGTC. Protein sequence: CASRLSTGEGYEQYV.

The table lists this clonotype with many counts. The V gene is TRBV30, the J gene TRBJ2-6; possibly TRBD1 for D (5 bases). V lost 0 bases, J lost 1 base, and 16 bases lay in between. Germline CDR1 reads GTSNPN; CDR2 reads SVGIG (reference sequence). The CDR3 is made up of 18 amino acids. CDR3 residues: CAWSVGAYRSSGANVLTF. The CDR3 coding sequence is TGTGCCTGGAGTGTAGGGGCATATCGCTCTTCTGGGGCCAACGTCCTGACTTTC.